This T cell receptor (beta chain) was identified during a study of radiation and T cells in renal cell carcinoma. The CDR3 length is 15 residues. Germline values: CDR1 MDHEN, CDR2 SYDVKM. V lost 1 base and J 4 bases, leaving 14 bases between the germline ends. Clones were sequenced by immunoSEQ multiplex PCR, and TCRdb holds only the in-frame ones, with some missing. The data show about 150,000 clones, 80% to 90% seen once. Specified time point: blood 2 weeks post-SBRT. As for treatment: 15 Gy SBRT to primary tumor, nephrectomy 4 weeks later. Clear cell pathology was present in this patient's renal cell carcinoma.

This clonotype was obtained from a woman in her forties or fifties with renal cell carcinoma. J is TRBJ2-7 and V is TRBV28; perhaps TRBD1 as D (6 bases). The sample was blood, taken from a patient whose treatment included radiotherapy and nephrectomy. Written as DNA, the CDR3 is TGTGCCAGCAGTTTATCACCGGGGACAAGATACGAGCAGTACTTC. As protein: CASSLSPGTRYEQYF. The complete variable domain, with remaining parts taken from reference TRBV28 and TRBJ2-7, reads DVKVTQSSRYLVKRTGEKVFLECVQDMDHENMFWYRQDPGLGLRLIYFSYDVKMKEKGDIPEGYSVSREKKERFSLILESASTNQTSMYLCASSLSPGTRYEQYFGPGTRLTVT.